Presented here are 5 T cell receptor beta chains from one specimen sequenced in a study of tumor and adjacent non-tumor tissue in lung cancer. RNA was extracted from bulk tissue without any cell sorting. A modified ARM-PCR protocol with three rounds of nested PCR amplified TCRbeta. TCRdb passed the multiplex PCR reads through MiXCR, listing each CDR3 protein once. Of roughly 93,000 distinct CDR3 sequences detected, roughly 70% appear once; the ten largest clones hold around 16%. The sequenced sample was lung tumor tissue. Source of these receptors: a man in his 60s with non-small cell lung cancer.

For this clonotype: At one end, the junction sequence differs from germline, possibly due to a read error. The rearrangement uses TRBV10-3 and TRBJ2-5; 9 nucleotides match TRBD1. Germline assignment: CDR1 ENHRY and CDR2 SYGVKD. The CDR3 runs 12 residues. The CDR3 spells CAISGQGETRYF. The CDR3 DNA reads TGTGCCATCAGTGGACAGGGGGAAACCCGGTACTTC.

This clonotype showed up many times. This rearrangement joins TRBV4-2 to TRBJ1-6; D unresolved. The germline CDR1 and CDR2 sequences are LGHNA and YNFKEQ. The CDR3 runs to 16 residues. The V gene lost 0 bases and the J gene lost 2 bases, with 8 bases spanning the gap. The DNA of the CDR3 is TGTGCCAGCAGCCAAGAAGGTGACACCTATAATTCACCCCTCCACTTT. Residues: CASSQEGDTYNSPLHF.

Of note for this clonotype: Given the absence of the conserved phenylalanine or tryptophan at the CDR3 end, a read error is likely. The chain joins TRBV29-1 to TRBJ1-2; D is undetermined. The CDR3 extends over 13 amino acids. CDR1 and CDR2 from the germline V gene are SQVTM and ANQGSEA. CDR3 loop: CSVERPDGYSYTI. CDR3 in DNA: TGCAGCGTTGAGAGACCAGACGGCTATAGCTACACCATC.

In this sample, this clonotype turned up a few times. This may stem from a read error, because a much larger clone lies one nucleotide away. The chain links TRBV5-5 to TRBJ2-4, with D uncertain. Germline V lookup: CDR1 SGHKS, CDR2 YYEKEE (reference sequence). V shed 9 bases and J shed 0 bases, with 10 bases lying between them. The CDR3 extends over 13 amino acids. The CDR3 coding sequence is TGTGCCACCTCACGTGCAGCCAAAAACATTCAGTACTTC. Translated, it gives CATSRAAKNIQYF.

The chain is built from TRBV30 and TRBJ2-3; D might be TRBD1 or TRBD2, each matching 5 bases. Germline lookup yields CDR1 GTSNPN and CDR2 SVGIG (reference sequence). The V end lost 3 bases, the J end lost 1 base, and 11 bases lay between the germline ends. The CDR3 loop spans 14 amino acids. The CDR3 is CAWRRLGGTDTQYF. DNA for the CDR3: TGTGCCTGGAGAAGGTTGGGGGGCACAGATACGCAGTATTTT.